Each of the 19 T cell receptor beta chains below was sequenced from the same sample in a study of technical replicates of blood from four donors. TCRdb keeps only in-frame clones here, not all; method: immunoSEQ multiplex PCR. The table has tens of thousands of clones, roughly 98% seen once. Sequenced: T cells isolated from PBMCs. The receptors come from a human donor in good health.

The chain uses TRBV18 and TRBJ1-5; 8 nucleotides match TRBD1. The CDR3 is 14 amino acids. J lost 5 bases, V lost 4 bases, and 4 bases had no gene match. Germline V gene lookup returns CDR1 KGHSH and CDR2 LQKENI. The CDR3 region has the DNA TGTGCCAGCTCACAGACAGGGGAGCATCAGCCCCAGCATTTT. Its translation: CASSQTGEHQPQHF.

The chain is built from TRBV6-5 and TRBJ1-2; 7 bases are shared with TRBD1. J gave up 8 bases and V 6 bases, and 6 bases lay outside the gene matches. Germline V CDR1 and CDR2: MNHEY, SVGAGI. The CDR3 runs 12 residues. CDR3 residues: CASSPTGYGYTF. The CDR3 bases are TGTGCCAGCAGCCCGACAGGGTACGGCTACACCTTC.

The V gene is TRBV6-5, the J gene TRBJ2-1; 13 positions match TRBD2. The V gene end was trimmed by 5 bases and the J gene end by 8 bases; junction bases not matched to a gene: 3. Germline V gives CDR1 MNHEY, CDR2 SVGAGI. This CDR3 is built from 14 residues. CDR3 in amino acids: CASSQTSGRHEQFF. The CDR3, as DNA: TGTGCCAGCAGTCAGACTAGCGGGAGGCATGAGCAGTTCTTC.

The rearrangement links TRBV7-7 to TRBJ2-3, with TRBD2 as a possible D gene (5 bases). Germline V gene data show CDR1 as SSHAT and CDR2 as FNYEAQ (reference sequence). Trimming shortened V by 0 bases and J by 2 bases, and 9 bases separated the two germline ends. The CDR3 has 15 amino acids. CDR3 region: CASSLAGSPTDTQYF. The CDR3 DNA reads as TGTGCCAGCAGCTTAGCGGGGAGCCCCACAGATACGCAGTATTTT. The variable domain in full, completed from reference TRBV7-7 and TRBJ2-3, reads GAGVSQSPRYKVTKRGQDVTLRCDPISSHATLYWYQQALGQGPEFLTYFNYEAQPDKSGLPSDRFSAERPEGSISTLTIQRTEQRDSAMYRCASSLAGSPTDTQYFGPGTRLTVL.

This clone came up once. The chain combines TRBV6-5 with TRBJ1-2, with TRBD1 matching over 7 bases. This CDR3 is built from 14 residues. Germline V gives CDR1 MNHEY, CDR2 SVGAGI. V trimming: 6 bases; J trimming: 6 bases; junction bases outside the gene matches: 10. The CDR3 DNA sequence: TGTGCCAGCAGGAGAGGACAGGCGGACCATGGCTACACCTTC. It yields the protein CASRRGQADHGYTF.

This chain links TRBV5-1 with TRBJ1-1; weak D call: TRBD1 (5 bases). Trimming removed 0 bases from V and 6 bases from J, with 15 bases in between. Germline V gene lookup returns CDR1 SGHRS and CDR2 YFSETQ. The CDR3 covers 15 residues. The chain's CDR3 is CASSLVTGFLAEAFF. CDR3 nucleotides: TGCGCCAGCAGCTTGGTTACAGGCTTTTTGGCTGAAGCTTTCTTT.

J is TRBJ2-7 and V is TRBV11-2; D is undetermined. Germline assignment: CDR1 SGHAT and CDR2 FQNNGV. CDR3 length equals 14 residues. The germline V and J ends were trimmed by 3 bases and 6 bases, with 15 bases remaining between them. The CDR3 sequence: CASSFRPDGSEQYF. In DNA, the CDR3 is TGTGCCAGCAGCTTTCGCCCAGATGGTTCCGAGCAGTACTTC.

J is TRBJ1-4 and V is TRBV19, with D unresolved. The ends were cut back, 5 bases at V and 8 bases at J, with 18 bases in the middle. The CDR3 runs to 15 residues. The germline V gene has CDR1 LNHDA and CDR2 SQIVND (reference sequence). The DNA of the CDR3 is TGTGCCAGTAGTGTTCGGGGTCCCCCCGCGGAAAAACTGTTTTTT. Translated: CASSVRGPPAEKLFF.

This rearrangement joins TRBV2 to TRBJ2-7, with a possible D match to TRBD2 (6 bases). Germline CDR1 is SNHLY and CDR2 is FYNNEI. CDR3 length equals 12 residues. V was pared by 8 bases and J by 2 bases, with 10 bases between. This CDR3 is CASRRDAYEQYF. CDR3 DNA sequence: TGTGCCAGCCGGCGGGACGCCTACGAGCAGTACTTC. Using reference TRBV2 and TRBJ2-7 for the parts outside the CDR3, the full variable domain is EPEVTQTPSHQVTQMGQEVILRCVPISNHLYFYWYRQILGQKVEFLVSFYNNEISEKSEIFDDQFSVERPDGSNFTLKIRSTKLEDSAMYFCASRRDAYEQYFGPGTRLTVT.

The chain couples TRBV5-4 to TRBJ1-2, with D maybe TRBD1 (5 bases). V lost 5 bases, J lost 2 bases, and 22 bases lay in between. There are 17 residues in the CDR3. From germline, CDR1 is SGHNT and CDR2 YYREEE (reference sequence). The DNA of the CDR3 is TGTGCCAGCAGACCTGACAGATTTCAACGCACCAACTATGGCTACACCTTC. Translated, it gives CASRPDRFQRTNYGYTF.

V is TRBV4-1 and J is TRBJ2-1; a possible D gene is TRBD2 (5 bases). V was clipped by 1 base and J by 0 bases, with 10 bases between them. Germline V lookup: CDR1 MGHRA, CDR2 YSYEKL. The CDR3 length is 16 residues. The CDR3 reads CASSQGRGVSYNEQFF. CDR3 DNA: TGCGCCAGCAGCCAAGGACGGGGTGTCTCCTACAATGAGCAGTTCTTC.

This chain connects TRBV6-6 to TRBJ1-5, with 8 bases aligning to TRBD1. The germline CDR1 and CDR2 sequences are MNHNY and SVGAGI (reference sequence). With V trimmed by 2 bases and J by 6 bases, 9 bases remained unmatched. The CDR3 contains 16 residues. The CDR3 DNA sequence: TGTGCCAGCAGTTACCCCCAGGGGGCTGGTGGTCAGCCCCAGCATTTT. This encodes CASSYPQGAGGQPQHF.

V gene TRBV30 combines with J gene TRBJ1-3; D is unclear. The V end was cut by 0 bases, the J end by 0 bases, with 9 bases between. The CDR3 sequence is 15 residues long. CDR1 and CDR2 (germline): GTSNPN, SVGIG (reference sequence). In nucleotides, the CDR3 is TGTGCCTGGAGTGTACTTCCTTACTCTGGAAACACCATATATTTT. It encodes CAWSVLPYSGNTIYF.

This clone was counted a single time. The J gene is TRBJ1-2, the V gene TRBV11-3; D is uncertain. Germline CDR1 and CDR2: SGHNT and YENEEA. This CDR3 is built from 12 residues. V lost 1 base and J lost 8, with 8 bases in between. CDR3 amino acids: CASSLGRRGYTF. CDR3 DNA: TGTGCCAGCAGCTTAGGGAGGCGCGGCTACACCTTC.

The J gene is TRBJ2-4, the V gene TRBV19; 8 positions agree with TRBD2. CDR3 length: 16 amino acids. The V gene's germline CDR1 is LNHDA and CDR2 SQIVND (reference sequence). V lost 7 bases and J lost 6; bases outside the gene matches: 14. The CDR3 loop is CASTDTGGPTINIQYF. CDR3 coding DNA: TGTGCCAGTACCGACACGGGGGGGCCGACCATAAACATTCAGTACTTC.

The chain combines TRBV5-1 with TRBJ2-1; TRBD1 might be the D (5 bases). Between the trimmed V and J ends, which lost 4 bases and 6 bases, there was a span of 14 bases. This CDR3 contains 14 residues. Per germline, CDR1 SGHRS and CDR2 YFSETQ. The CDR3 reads CASSLGDRLNEQFF. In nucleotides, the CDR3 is TGCGCCAGCAGCCTCGGCGACAGACTCAATGAGCAGTTCTTC.

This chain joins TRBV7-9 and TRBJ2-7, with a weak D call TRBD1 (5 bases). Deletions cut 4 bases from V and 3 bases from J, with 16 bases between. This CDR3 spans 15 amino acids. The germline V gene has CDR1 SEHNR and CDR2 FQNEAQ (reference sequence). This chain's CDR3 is CASSSPQGTIYEQYF. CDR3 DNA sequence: TGTGCCAGCAGCTCGCCTCAGGGAACGATCTACGAGCAGTACTTC. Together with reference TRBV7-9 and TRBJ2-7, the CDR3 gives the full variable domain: DTGVSQNPRHKITKRGQNVTFRCDPISEHNRLYWYRQTLGQGPEFLTYFQNEAQLEKSRLLSDRFSAERPKGSFSTLEIQRTEQGDSAMYLCASSSPQGTIYEQYFGPGTRLTVT.

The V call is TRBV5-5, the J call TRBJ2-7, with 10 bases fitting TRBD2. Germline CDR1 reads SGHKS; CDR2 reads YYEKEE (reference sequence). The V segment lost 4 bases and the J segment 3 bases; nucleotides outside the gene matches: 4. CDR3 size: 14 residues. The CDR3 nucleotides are TGTGCCAGCAGCCAACTAGCGGGGATCTACGAGCAGTACTTC. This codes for CASSQLAGIYEQYF.

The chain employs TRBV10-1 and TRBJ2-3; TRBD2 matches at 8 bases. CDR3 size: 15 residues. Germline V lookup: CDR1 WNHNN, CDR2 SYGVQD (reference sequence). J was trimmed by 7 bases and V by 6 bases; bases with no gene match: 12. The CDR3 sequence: CASREKSGSLNTQYF. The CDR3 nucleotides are TGCGCCAGCAGGGAGAAAAGCGGGAGTCTTAATACGCAGTATTTT.